The next 2 T cell receptor beta chains were all read from a single sample in a study of blood T cell repertoires in COVID-19. The repertoire was sequenced with immunoSEQ multiplex PCR; TCRdb's copy has only in-frame clones and lacks some. The table has 60,000 or so clones, 70% to 85% seen once. The sequencing sample was made of peripheral blood. Source of these receptors: a man aged 60-69 years with acute or convalescent COVID-19.

This CDR3 is CASSPTVNTEAFF. The DNA for the CDR3 is TGTGCCAGCAGCCCGACAGTGAACACTGAAGCTTTCTTT. This chain uses TRBV12-3 or TRBV12-4 with TRBJ1-1, with D possibly being TRBD1 (5 bases). Trimming cost V 6 bases and J 0 bases, with 8 bases left between them. The CDR3 is 13 residues long.

This chain connects TRBV13 to TRBJ2-5; D may be TRBD2 (6 bases). Trimming left V 5 bases short and J 4 bases short, with 11 bases between. The length of the CDR3 is 13 residues. Germline CDR1 and CDR2: PRHDT and FYEKMQ (reference sequence). The CDR3 sequence: CASSPRLGETQYF. The DNA for the CDR3 is TGTGCCAGCAGCCCTAGACTAGGAGAGACCCAGTACTTC.